The T cell receptor beta chain described here comes from a study of T cell responses to AZD1222 COVID-19 vaccine. The study, taken as a whole, reports: Following two doses of AZD1222, Spike-specific TCR breadth and depth rose. Repertoires were obtained solely post-peak T cell response.

For this clone: The antigen remains undetermined.

Sequencing used immunoSEQ multiplex PCR; TCRdb keeps in-frame clones, though not all of them. The sample contains around 96,000 clones, 90% to 95% of which appear only once. This CDR3 is 11 amino acids long. Germline V gene data show CDR1 as SGHAT and CDR2 as FQNNGV. Trimming left V 5 bases short and J 14 bases short, with 14 bases between. Material: peripheral blood, obtained 28 days after the second AZD1222 dose. This chain joins TRBV11-2 and TRBJ2-3, with D unclear. This sequence was found in an adult who received the AZD1222 COVID-19 vaccine. The CDR3, as DNA: TGTGCCAGCAGCCAAGGGTGGGCAGCGTATTTT. Protein product: CASSQGWAAYF.